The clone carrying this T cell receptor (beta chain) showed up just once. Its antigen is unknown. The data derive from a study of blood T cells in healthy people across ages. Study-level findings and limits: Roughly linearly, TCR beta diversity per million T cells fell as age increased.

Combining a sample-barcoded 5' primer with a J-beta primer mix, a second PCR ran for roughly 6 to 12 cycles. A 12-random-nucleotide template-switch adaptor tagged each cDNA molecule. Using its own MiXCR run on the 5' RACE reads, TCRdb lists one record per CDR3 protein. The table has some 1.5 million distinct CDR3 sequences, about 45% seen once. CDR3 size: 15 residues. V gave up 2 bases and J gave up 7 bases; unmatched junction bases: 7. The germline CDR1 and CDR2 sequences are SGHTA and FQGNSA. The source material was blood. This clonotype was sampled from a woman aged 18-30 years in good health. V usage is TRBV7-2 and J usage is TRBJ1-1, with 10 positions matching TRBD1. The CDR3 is CASSLSRGQGGEAFF. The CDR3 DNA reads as TGTGCCAGCAGCTTATCGCGCGGACAGGGGGGTGAAGCTTTCTTT.